The 10 T cell receptor beta chains below all came from one sample that was sequenced in a study of shared clonotypes between healthy human individuals (dated by TCRdb to the early 2020s). The library came from the immunoSEQ multiplex PCR assay. TCRdb's version of the immuneACCESS table is confined to in-frame rearrangements and falls short of the full clone set. An unresolved V gene accounts for under half of the shortfall where checked; the remainder is of unknown origin. This sample is represented by around 2,000,000 clones; around 95% of them were singletons. The ten largest clones represent under 0.15% of the sample. Sequenced sample: naive CD4+ T cells sorted from blood. Explained via the paper, the cell subset or site label denotes: CD45RA+ positively selected. These receptors were taken from a man between 18 and 35 years old in good health.

This clone came up once. This same CDR3 is encoded by further DNA sequences in the sample. The genes are TRBV30 and TRBJ1-1, with no clear D. Germline CDR1 GTSNPN, CDR2 SVGIG (reference sequence). The V end lost 0 bases, the J end lost 1 base, and 3 bases lay between the germline ends. The CDR3 consists of 12 residues. The CDR3 DNA reads as TGTGCCTGGAGTGTCAGGAACACTGAAGCTTTCTTT. Encoded protein: CAWSVRNTEAFF.

The chain recombines TRBV6-4 with TRBJ1-2; D gene uncertain. The germline V gene has CDR1 MRHNA and CDR2 SNTAGT. V shed 4 bases and J shed 2 bases, with 11 bases lying between them. There are 14 residues in the CDR3. Written as DNA, the CDR3 is TGTGCCAGCAGTGCCGCGGACGGAAACTATGGCTACACCTTC. This gives the protein CASSAADGNYGYTF.

J is TRBJ1-3 and V is TRBV10-2; TRBD1 is a possible D gene (6 bases). The CDR3 runs to 15 residues. Trimming stripped 4 bases from V and 3 bases from J, with 13 bases between. Germline values: CDR1 WSHSY, CDR2 SAAADI. The CDR3 reads CASSVLGAFGNTIYF. CDR3 bases: TGCGCCAGCAGTGTTCTGGGGGCTTTTGGAAACACCATATATTTT.

Worth noting for this clone: Other DNA sequences in the same sample also yield this CDR3. This chain connects TRBV7-2 to TRBJ2-7; D gene unclear. The CDR3 is 13 amino acids. With 1 base removed from V and 2 bases from J, the gap between germline ends came to 6 bases. Germline CDR1 SGHTA, CDR2 FQGNSA. The CDR3 sequence: CASSLGRTYEQYF. CDR3 in DNA: TGTGCCAGCAGCTTAGGACGGACCTACGAGCAGTACTTC.

The genes are TRBV10-3 and TRBJ2-7; 8 nucleotides align to TRBD1. After removal of 6 bases from V and 2 bases from J, the junction contained 9 bases not matched to a gene. CDR1 and CDR2 (germline): ENHRY, SYGVKD. The CDR3 runs 15 residues. CDR3 nucleotide sequence: TGTGCCATCAGCCCAGGACAGGGTGTAGCCTACGAGCAGTACTTC. It translates to CAISPGQGVAYEQYF.

The chain links TRBV4-2 to TRBJ2-7; D gene uncertain. V dropped 4 bases and J dropped 4 bases, with 11 bases sitting between them. The CDR3 is 13 residues long. Germline CDR1 reads LGHNA; CDR2 reads YNFKEQ. The CDR3 region has the DNA TGTGCCAGCAGCCGAGAACACCTTTACGAGCAGTACTTC. Encoded protein: CASSREHLYEQYF.

The chain carries TRBV10-3 and TRBJ1-1; D unresolved. The CDR3 has 12 residues. Germline CDR1 and CDR2: ENHRY and SYGVKD. Trimming cost V 2 bases and J 8 bases, with 9 bases left between them. The CDR3 DNA sequence: TGTGCCATCAGTGAGATTGGAGGCGAAGCTTTCTTT. Translation: CAISEIGGEAFF.

Remarks on this clone: The sample carries other DNA sequences with the same CDR3. DNA for the CDR3: TGCGCCAGCAGCTTGGAGGGAAACTACGAGCAGTACTTC. This translates into CASSLEGNYEQYF. This chain joins TRBV5-1 and TRBJ2-7, with D unresolved. The CDR3 has 13 amino acids. Germline V CDR1 and CDR2: SGHRS, YFSETQ. V lost 0 bases and J 3 bases, leaving 7 bases between the germline ends.

The V and J genes are TRBV6-4 and TRBJ2-5, with D possibly called TRBD1 or TRBD2 (6 bases each). The CDR3 length is 12 residues. The germline V gene encodes CDR1 MRHNA and CDR2 SNTAGT. The ends were cut back, 3 bases at V and 7 bases at J, with 9 bases in the middle. The CDR3 protein is CASSEGGGTQYF. The CDR3, as DNA: TGTGCCAGCAGTGAGGGGGGCGGGACCCAGTACTTC.

The chain employs TRBV5-1 and TRBJ1-2, with D perhaps matching TRBD1 (5 bases). The CDR3 covers 14 residues. From germline, CDR1 is SGHRS and CDR2 YFSETQ. The ends were cut back, 4 bases at V and 2 bases at J, with 12 bases in the middle. In DNA form, the CDR3 reads TGCGCCAGCAGCATCGGGACGCAGAACTATGGCTACACCTTC. It specifies CASSIGTQNYGYTF.